Below, 20 T cell receptor beta chains from the same sample are listed, as sequenced in a study of graft-versus-host responses after intestinal transplantation. Sequenced by immunoSEQ multiplex PCR; TCRdb stores in-frame clones only, minus some. The data contain 84,000 or so clones, around 87% of them singletons. Their target antigens are unknown. The sequencing here drew on unstimulated CD8+ T cells sorted from spleen or lymph node cells, taken before transplant. The source of these receptors is a human donor who was the organ donor for an intestinal transplant.

This chain connects TRBV19 to TRBJ1-2, with D possibly matching TRBD1 (5 bases). This CDR3 has 12 residues. Germline CDR1 reads LNHDA; CDR2 reads SQIVND (reference sequence). The germline V and J ends were trimmed by 3 bases and 3 bases, with 5 bases remaining between them. CDR3: CASSMGDYGYTF. DNA for the CDR3: TGTGCCAGTAGTATGGGGGACTATGGCTACACCTTC.

The rearrangement joins TRBV2 to TRBJ1-2; a possible D gene is TRBD1 (6 bases). Germline assignment: CDR1 SNHLY and CDR2 FYNNEI. V was trimmed by 3 bases and J by 2 bases, leaving 7 bases between them. The CDR3 length is 13 residues. The CDR3: CASSDTGNYGYTF. Written as DNA, the CDR3 is TGTGCCAGCAGTGATACAGGGAACTATGGCTACACCTTC. Filled out from reference TRBV2 and TRBJ1-2, the complete variable domain reads EPEVTQTPSHQVTQMGQEVILRCVPISNHLYFYWYRQILGQKVEFLVSFYNNEISEKSEIFDDQFSVERPDGSNFTLKIRSTKLEDSAMYFCASSDTGNYGYTFGSGTRLTVV.

This chain links TRBV5-5 with TRBJ1-1; 9 nucleotides match TRBD1. The CDR3 is made up of 15 amino acids. The germline gives CDR1 SGHKS, CDR2 YYEKEE (reference sequence). The V gene end was trimmed by 4 bases and the J gene end by 3 bases; junction bases not matched to a gene: 7. The CDR3 loop is CASSDRDREYTEAFF. The CDR3 DNA follows: TGTGCCAGCAGCGACCGGGACAGGGAATACACTGAAGCTTTCTTT.

The J gene is TRBJ1-6, the V gene TRBV27; possibly TRBD1 for D (6 bases). This CDR3 region has 14 residues. Germline values: CDR1 MNHEY, CDR2 SMNVEV (reference sequence). The V and J ends lost 3 bases and 6 bases respectively, with 9 bases between them. This chain's CDR3 is CASSFGTFNSPLHF. The CDR3 region has the DNA TGTGCCAGCAGTTTCGGGACATTTAATTCACCCCTCCACTTT.

This clone has a single count. V and J are TRBV6-5 and TRBJ2-1; D unclear. There are 14 residues in the CDR3. In germline, CDR1 is MNHEY, CDR2 SVGAGI. Trimming cost V 7 bases and J 5 bases, with 15 bases left between them. CDR3 nucleotides: TGTGCCAGCACCTCCCCCGGAGAGGACAATGAGCAGTTCTTC. Residues: CASTSPGEDNEQFF.

V gene TRBV7-8 combines with J gene TRBJ1-1, with D hard to call. Germline CDR1 SGHVS, CDR2 FQNEAQ. Trimming took off 6 bases at V and 5 bases at J, with 22 bases between the two ends. The CDR3 runs to 16 residues. The CDR3 spells CASSFTRVPSLTEAFF. Here the CDR3 DNA reads TGTGCCAGCAGTTTTACCCGGGTGCCGAGTCTGACTGAAGCTTTCTTT.

This clone was detected only once. The chain recombines TRBV4-1 with TRBJ2-5; D may match TRBD1 or TRBD2 (6 bases each). The J call may be faulty, since TRBJ2-7 better matches the DNA end. Looked up from germline, CDR1 is MGHRA and CDR2 is YSYEKL. The CDR3 is 17 amino acids. As DNA, the CDR3 is TGCGCCAGCAGCCAAGCTGTCCTCGGGGGCCTCACCTACGAGCAGTACTTC. Translated, it gives CASSQAVLGGLTYEQYF.

The V gene is TRBV5-5, the J gene TRBJ1-2, with a possible D match to TRBD1 (6 bases). The CDR3 length is 12 residues. Germline V gives CDR1 SGHKS, CDR2 YYEKEE (reference sequence). The ends were cut back, 3 bases at V and 8 bases at J, with 11 bases in the middle. CDR3 in DNA: TGTGCCAGCAGCTCCCGGACAGACGGCTACACCTTC. Amino acid sequence: CASSSRTDGYTF.

The chain couples TRBV5-1 to TRBJ2-1; D may be TRBD2 (5 bases). CDR3 size: 17 residues. Between the trimmed V and J ends, which lost 2 bases and 2 bases, there was a span of 17 bases. From germline, CDR1 is SGHRS and CDR2 YFSETQ. This chain's CDR3 is CASSLNPSGFAYNEQFF. In nucleotides, the CDR3 is TGCGCCAGCAGCTTAAACCCGAGCGGTTTCGCCTACAATGAGCAGTTCTTC.

This chain links TRBV27 with TRBJ2-5; D may be TRBD2 (6 bases). This CDR3 region has 14 residues. V dropped 5 bases and J dropped 7 bases, with 17 bases sitting between them. Germline V lookup: CDR1 MNHEY, CDR2 SMNVEV (reference sequence). CDR3 in amino acids: CASSPWDGSGTQYF. The CDR3 DNA reads as TGTGCCAGCAGTCCCTGGGACGGGAGTGGGACCCAGTACTTC.

This chain links TRBV18 with TRBJ1-1, with 8 bases that match TRBD1. V shed 4 bases, J shed 5 bases, and the junction held 9 bases outside the gene matches. CDR1 is KGHSH, CDR2 LQKENI, per germline. The length of the CDR3 is 15 residues. CDR3 protein: CASSRTGTGSTEAFF. CDR3 in DNA: TGTGCCAGCTCACGGACCGGGACAGGTAGTACTGAAGCTTTCTTT. The complete variable domain, with remaining parts taken from reference TRBV18 and TRBJ1-1, reads NAGVMQNPRHLVRRRGQEARLRCSPMKGHSHVYWYRQLPEEGLKFMVYLQKENIIDESGMPKERFSAEFPKEGPSILRIQQVVRGDSAAYFCASSRTGTGSTEAFFGQGTRLTVV.

The chain couples TRBV30 to TRBJ1-1; D uncertain. This CDR3 comprises 11 residues. The V end was cut by 7 bases, the J end by 7 bases, with 13 bases between. Germline V gene sequence: CDR1 GTSNPN, CDR2 SVGIG (reference sequence). This chain's CDR3 is CAFDGLGEAFF. CDR3 nucleotide sequence: TGTGCCTTCGACGGGTTGGGTGAAGCTTTCTTT.

Here the CDR3 DNA reads TGTGCCAGCAGTTTATACGCCACAGATACGCAGTATTTT. The encoded protein is CASSLYATDTQYF. The rearrangement uses TRBV27 and TRBJ2-3, with D uncertain. V was pared by 1 base and J by 2 bases, with 4 bases between. The CDR3 contains 13 residues. In germline, CDR1 is MNHEY, CDR2 SMNVEV (reference sequence).

V gene TRBV7-9 combines with J gene TRBJ1-2; D is possibly TRBD1 (6 bases). The V end lost 1 base, the J end lost 3 bases, and 12 bases lay between the germline ends. Germline V gene data show CDR1 as SEHNR and CDR2 as FQNEAQ (reference sequence). This CDR3 has 15 residues. CDR3 bases: TGTGCCAGCAGCTTAGAGGCCAGGGGTGACTATGGCTACACCTTC. It translates to CASSLEARGDYGYTF.

The V and J genes are TRBV25-1 and TRBJ1-1, with D possibly TRBD1 on 5 matching bases. Germline V gene data show CDR1 as MGHDK and CDR2 as SYGVNS. The CDR3 extends over 13 amino acids. V was pared by 1 base and J by 8 bases, with 11 bases between. The CDR3 sequence: CASSEWGEIEAFF. CDR3 DNA sequence: TGTGCCAGCAGTGAATGGGGCGAAATAGAAGCTTTCTTT.

This chain connects TRBV6-5 to TRBJ1-2; 7 bases agree with TRBD1. Germline V CDR1 and CDR2: MNHEY, SVGAGI. With 6 bases clipped from V and 8 bases from J, the junction kept 9 bases outside the gene matches. The CDR3 contains 13 residues. This chain's CDR3 is CASRTTGDRGYTF. CDR3 bases: TGTGCCAGCAGAACAACAGGGGACCGAGGCTACACCTTC.

The J gene is TRBJ1-2, the V gene TRBV5-1; D is undetermined. The CDR3 contains 14 residues. From germline, CDR1 is SGHRS and CDR2 YFSETQ. The V and J ends lost 0 bases and 8 bases respectively, with 14 bases between them. CDR3 region: CASSLAGNEGGYTF. The DNA for the CDR3 is TGCGCCAGCAGCTTGGCCGGGAATGAAGGCGGCTACACCTTC.

This clone has only one observation. DNA of the CDR3: TGTGCCAGCAGCTTGGAGGGGGGAACCTACGAGCAGTACTTC. It yields the protein CASSLEGGTYEQYF. This chain links TRBV5-8 with TRBJ2-7; D tentatively fits TRBD1 or TRBD2 (6 bases each). Germline V gives CDR1 SGHTS, CDR2 YDEGEE. The CDR3 sequence is 14 residues long. V lost 0 bases, J lost 2 bases, and 9 bases lay in between.

The chain joins TRBV28 to TRBJ1-1; D gene ambiguous. Germline V gene lookup returns CDR1 MDHEN and CDR2 SYDVKM. V dropped 3 bases and J dropped 3 bases, with 11 bases sitting between them. The CDR3 totals 14 residues. The CDR3 DNA is TGTGCCAGCAGTTTCGGTTTGTTCCACACTGAAGCTTTCTTT. It is translated as CASSFGLFHTEAFF.

The chain is built from TRBV27 and TRBJ1-5, with 7 bases fitting TRBD1. The CDR3 totals 14 residues. The germline gives CDR1 MNHEY, CDR2 SMNVEV (reference sequence). The V gene end was trimmed by 5 bases and the J gene end by 7 bases; junction bases not matched to a gene: 8. The CDR3 here is CASSLRTGIQPQHF. CDR3 nucleotides: TGTGCCAGCAGTCTTAGGACAGGCATACAGCCCCAGCATTTT.